This is a list of T cell receptor beta chains from one sample in a study of T cells after yellow fever vaccination. TCRdb re-analysed the 5' RACE reads in MiXCR, keeping a single row per CDR3 protein. The sample includes a few hundred thousand distinct CDR3 sequences, approximately 8% of them seen just once. The sample here was PBMCs, taken more than 40 days after the first yellow fever vaccination. The origin of the receptors is a man aged 18 to 29 who received the YFV17D yellow fever vaccine. Each CDR3 is given with its conserved first and last residue. The order of the fields is CDR3 length, V gene, J gene, D gene, clone size, CDR3 protein, CDR3 DNA. A D gene is named only where the DNA matches it firmly. Some rows have no size entry. The others give once, few or many, or a class for an expanded clone.

>16|TRBV24-1|TRBJ2-2|TRBD1|.
CATSDYGTGYTGELFF
TGTGCCACCAGTGATTACGGGACAGGGTACACCGGGGAGCTGTTTTTT
>17|TRBV5-4|TRBJ2-3|.|.
CASSPPPSGSPADTQYF
TGTGCCAGCAGCCCTCCGCCCTCGGGGTCGCCCGCAGATACGCAGTATTTT
>13|TRBV6-6|TRBJ1-2|.|.
CASRQVTHYGYTF
TGTGCCAGCAGACAGGTTACCCACTATGGCTACACCTTC
>12|TRBV7-6|TRBJ2-5|.|.
CASSALLETQYF
TGTGCCAGCAGCGCCCTATTAGAGACCCAGTACTTC
>13|TRBV3-1|TRBJ2-5|.|few
CASSPGFEETQYF
TGTGCCAGCAGCCCCGGATTTGAAGAGACCCAGTACTTC
>17|TRBV7-8|TRBJ1-3|TRBD1|.
CASSLVGTGASGNTIYF
TGTGCCAGCAGCTTAGTTGGGACAGGAGCCTCTGGAAACACCATATATTTT
>14|TRBV7-6|TRBJ2-1|.|few
CASSLSGNSNEQFF
TGTGCCAGCAGCTTATCGGGAAATAGTAATGAGCAGTTCTTC
>12|TRBV7-9|TRBJ2-3|.|.
CASTLTGSAQYF
TGTGCCAGCACCCTCACAGGGTCTGCGCAGTATTTT
>14|TRBV28|TRBJ2-2|.|few
CASSFLRNTGELFF
TGTGCCAGCAGTTTCCTCAGAAACACCGGGGAGCTGTTTTTT
>16|TRBV3-1|TRBJ1-2|.|.
CASSQDPRVGSYGYTF
TGTGCCAGCAGCCAAGATCCACGGGTAGGCAGCTATGGCTACACCTTC
>18|TRBV7-8|TRBJ2-4|.|many
CASSTIRGAGKAENIQYF
TGTGCCAGCAGCACGATTAGGGGGGCGGGGAAGGCCGAAAACATTCAGTACTTC
>15|TRBV6-1|TRBJ2-7|TRBD1|many
CASKKPGQGNYEQYF
TGTGCCAGCAAAAAACCGGGACAGGGGAACTACGAGCAGTACTTC
>16|TRBV13|TRBJ1-6|.|many
CASSGEGSSYNSPLHF
TGTGCCAGCAGCGGGGAAGGGAGCTCCTATAATTCACCCCTCCACTTT
>13|TRBV19|TRBJ1-2|TRBD1|many
CASRPGQSYGYTF
TGTGCCAGTAGACCGGGACAGAGCTATGGCTACACCTTC
>11|TRBV5-4|TRBJ2-3|.|.
CASSLGNTQYF
TGTGCCAGCAGCTTGGGGAATACGCAGTATTTT
>13|TRBV2|TRBJ2-1|TRBD1|few
CASSGQGNNEQFF
TGTGCCAGCAGTGGACAGGGGAACAATGAGCAGTTCTTC
>15|TRBV15|TRBJ1-6|.|.
CATSKRGAPDSPLHF
TGTGCCACCAGCAAACGGGGGGCGCCTGATTCACCCCTCCACTTT
>13|TRBV23-1|TRBJ2-3|.|few
CASSQSQGEAQYF
TGCGCCAGCAGTCAATCTCAGGGAGAAGCGCAGTATTTT
>15|TRBV20-1|TRBJ2-3|.|.
CSARDPGLAWNTQYF
TGCAGTGCTAGAGATCCGGGGCTAGCTTGGAACACGCAGTATTTT
>17|TRBV19|TRBJ2-7|TRBD2|few
CASSPVAGGLDVGEQYF
TGTGCCAGTAGCCCAGTTGCCGGGGGACTAGACGTCGGGGAGCAGTACTTC
>16|TRBV5-1|TRBJ1-1|TRBD1|few
CASSFVPGTGRTEAFF
TGCGCCAGCAGCTTTGTGCCGGGGACAGGGAGGACTGAAGCTTTCTTT
>12|TRBV12-3/TRBV12-4|TRBJ2-1|.|few
CASSPRGVEQFF
TGTGCCAGCAGTCCACGGGGAGTTGAGCAGTTCTTC
>15|TRBV12-3/TRBV12-4|TRBJ1-6|.|few
CASSLGPSGGSPLHF
TGTGCCAGCAGTTTGGGGCCCTCGGGCGGGTCACCCCTCCACTTT
>14|TRBV7-2|TRBJ2-3|.|.
CASSLEARTDTQYF
TGTGCCAGCAGCTTAGAAGCCCGCACAGATACGCAGTATTTT